This note documents a single T cell receptor beta chain sequence. The data are from a study of blood T cell repertoires in COVID-19. In the authors' methods: Reference gene primer amplification gave nucleated cell count estimates. Profiling relied on immunoSEQ multiplex PCR, and the TCRdb table lists in-frame clones only, not all of them. V and J calls plus clone size are reproduced from that table; the DNA served to infer D and trimming. The data contain 200,000 to 250,000 clones, approximately 88% of them seen just once; the ten biggest clones take up approximately 3.5%. This CDR3 has 17 residues. From germline, CDR1 is SEHNR and CDR2 FQNEAQ (reference sequence). Losses at the gene ends were 2 bases for V and 3 bases for J; bases not matched to a gene: 7. Allocation to cohorts depended on clinical history reported by the participants.

This clonotype originated in a woman aged 30 to 39 who had been exposed to COVID-19. The V call is TRBV7-9, the J call TRBJ1-4; 9 nucleotides align to TRBD1. Sequencing input: PBMCs or T cells enriched from blood (not recorded which). CDR3 in amino acids: CASSLIGQGRANEKLFF. The CDR3 DNA sequence: TGTGCCAGCAGCTTAATCGGACAGGGGAGGGCTAATGAAAAACTGTTTTTT. The complete variable domain, with remaining parts taken from reference TRBV7-9 and TRBJ1-4, reads DTGVSQNPRHKITKRGQNVTFRCDPISEHNRLYWYRQTLGQGPEFLTYFQNEAQLEKSRLLSDRFSAERPKGSFSTLEIQRTEQGDSAMYLCASSLIGQGRANEKLFFGSGTQLSVL.